One sample yielded the 19 T cell receptor beta chains listed below, sequenced in a study of CD8 T cells in Susac syndrome. RNA in amounts of roughly 0.45 to 1 ug was reverse transcribed with random hexamers. TCRdb re-called the immunoSEQ multiplex PCR reads through MiXCR, storing one row per CDR3 protein. The profile shows a few hundred thousand distinct CDR3 sequences, about 92% of them singletons. Sample: CD4+ T cells from PBMCs. These receptor sequences come from a human donor with multiple sclerosis.

V gene TRBV7-2 combines with J gene TRBJ2-7; D gene ambiguous. The CDR3 extends over 12 amino acids. The germline V gene encodes CDR1 SGHTA and CDR2 FQGNSA. Trimming stripped 5 bases from V and 0 bases from J, with 5 bases between. CDR3 sequence (DNA): TGTGCCAGCAGCAAATACTCCTACGAGCAGTACTTC. It encodes CASSKYSYEQYF.

This chain links TRBV7-2 with TRBJ2-1; possibly TRBD2 for D (7 bases). CDR1 is SGHTA and CDR2 is FQGNSA in the germline V gene. Deletions cut 2 bases from V and 8 bases from J, with 13 bases between. The CDR3 has 14 amino acids. This CDR3 reads CASSLLFGGHEQFF. In DNA, the CDR3 is TGTGCCAGCAGCTTACTTTTCGGGGGGCATGAGCAGTTCTTC.

This clonotype was seen a single time. V and J are TRBV7-2 and TRBJ2-7; 8 bases agree with TRBD1. With 1 base clipped from V and 0 bases from J, the junction kept 11 bases outside the gene matches. The length of the CDR3 is 18 residues. CDR1 and CDR2 (germline): SGHTA, FQGNSA. The CDR3 coding sequence is TGTGCCAGCAGCTTAGAGGCCTCAGGGGGCCTGAGCTCCTACGAGCAGTACTTC. This gives the protein CASSLEASGGLSSYEQYF.

V usage is TRBV6-2 or TRBV6-3 and J usage is TRBJ1-1, with a tentative D call TRBD1 (5 bases). The germline CDR1 and CDR2 sequences are MNHEY and SVGEGT. Trimming stripped 10 bases from V and 3 bases from J, with 12 bases between. There are 12 residues in the CDR3. CDR3 region: CATLSGYTEAFF. The CDR3 DNA reads as TGTGCCACCCTTTCAGGGTACACTGAAGCTTTCTTT.

This clonotype was detected once. The CDR3 is CASSLSMVADLAGGPFQETQYF. Written as DNA, the CDR3 is TGTGCCAGCAGTTTATCGATGGTCGCCGACTTAGCGGGGGGCCCCTTCCAAGAGACCCAGTACTTC. The V call is TRBV27, the J call TRBJ2-5; TRBD2 matches at 10 bases. J was trimmed by 1 base and V by 0 bases; bases with no gene match: 20. Germline CDR1 MNHEY, CDR2 SMNVEV (reference sequence). This CDR3 is 22 amino acids long.

The gene calls are TRBV2 and TRBJ2-5; 7 bases are a match to TRBD2. The CDR3 covers 13 residues. J gave up 7 bases and V 3 bases, and 5 bases lay outside the gene matches. Germline CDR1 SNHLY, CDR2 FYNNEI. The CDR3 loop is CASSEGGLRTQYF. In nucleotides, the CDR3 is TGTGCCAGCAGTGAGGGGGGGTTGCGGACCCAGTACTTC.

The chain has TRBV15 and TRBJ2-5, with D tentatively TRBD1 (6 bases). Deletions cut 0 bases from V and 5 bases from J, with 10 bases between. The CDR3 has 14 residues. Looked up from germline, CDR1 is LNHNV and CDR2 is YYDKDF (reference sequence). The CDR3 nucleotides are TGTGCCACCAGCAGAGACGGGACAACTGAGACCCAGTACTTC. This encodes CATSRDGTTETQYF.

The V call is TRBV6-6, the J call TRBJ1-6; TRBD1 matches 7 bases. Germline V gives CDR1 MNHNY, CDR2 SVGAGI (reference sequence). The CDR3 sequence is 15 residues long. After removal of 0 bases from V and 6 bases from J, the junction contained 2 bases not matched to a gene. CDR3 sequence: CASSYSTGSNSPLHF. In DNA, the CDR3 is TGTGCCAGCAGTTACTCGACAGGGAGTAATTCACCCCTCCACTTT.

V gene TRBV20-1 combines with J gene TRBJ2-1; 8 nucleotides match TRBD2. The CDR3 sequence is 16 residues long. The germline CDR1 and CDR2 sequences are DFQATT and SNEGSKA (reference sequence). Trimming at V came to 3 bases and at J to 6 bases, leaving 13 bases not matched to a gene. In DNA, the CDR3 is TGCAGTGCTAGCGCAACTAGGCCGGGAGGGCCCAATGAGCAGTTCTTC. It specifies CSASATRPGGPNEQFF.

This chain connects TRBV6-1 to TRBJ2-7; 9 nucleotides agree with TRBD2. The J segment lost 1 base and the V segment lost 7 bases, leaving 17 bases of the junction unmatched. Germline V gives CDR1 MNHNS, CDR2 SASEGT. The CDR3 sequence is 18 residues long. The CDR3 loop is CASTNGLHSGSWSYEQYF. The CDR3 DNA reads as TGTGCCAGCACTAACGGGCTTCATAGCGGGAGTTGGTCCTACGAGCAGTACTTC.

The gene calls are TRBV9 and TRBJ2-1; the D gene is possibly TRBD2 (5 bases). This CDR3 is 16 amino acids long. Germline CDR1 SGDLS, CDR2 YYNGEE. The germline V and J ends were trimmed by 0 bases and 0 bases, with 10 bases remaining between them. The CDR3 region has the DNA TGTGCCAGCAGCGTAGTAAGCGGTAGCTCCTACAATGAGCAGTTCTTC. This translates into CASSVVSGSSYNEQFF.

The V call is TRBV2, the J call TRBJ1-5; D might be TRBD1 (6 bases). V dropped 7 bases and J dropped 1 base, with 14 bases sitting between them. The CDR3 runs to 15 residues. Germline V gene sequence: CDR1 SNHLY, CDR2 FYNNEI. CDR3 in amino acids: CASTWGQISNQPQHF. The CDR3 DNA is TGTGCCAGCACCTGGGGGCAGATCAGCAATCAGCCCCAGCATTTT.

The chain couples TRBV5-1 to TRBJ1-1; D is possibly TRBD1 (6 bases). Looked up from germline, CDR1 is SGHRS and CDR2 is YFSETQ. The germline V and J ends were trimmed by 3 bases and 2 bases, with 11 bases remaining between them. CDR3 length: 14 amino acids. DNA of the CDR3: TGCGCCAGCAGCTCGGACAGCCTCAACACTGAAGCTTTCTTT. Residues: CASSSDSLNTEAFF.

The rearrangement joins TRBV6-5 to TRBJ1-1, with no clear D. Germline V gives CDR1 MNHEY, CDR2 SVGAGI. Between the trimmed V and J ends, which lost 4 bases and 1 base, there was a span of 7 bases. The CDR3 has 13 amino acids. As DNA, the CDR3 is TGTGCCAGCAGTTCTCGGTCGAACACTGAAGCTTTCTTT. It codes for CASSSRSNTEAFF.

The chain employs TRBV25-1 and TRBJ2-4; D remains unclear. V was cut by 4 bases and J by 7 bases, with 5 bases left in between. This CDR3 is built from 11 residues. CDR1 is MGHDK and CDR2 is SYGVNS in the germline V gene. CDR3 coding DNA: TGTGCCAGCAGTGTCACGAACATTCAGTACTTC. This sequence encodes CASSVTNIQYF. The full variable domain, completed using reference TRBV25-1 and TRBJ2-4, is EADIYQTPRYLVIGTGKKITLECSQTMGHDKMYWYQQDPGMELHLIHYSYGVNSTEKGDLSSESTVSRIRTEHFPLTLESARPSHTSQYLCASSVTNIQYFGAGTRLSVL.

The rearrangement links TRBV20-1 to TRBJ2-2; a weak D match, TRBD2 (5 bases). Per the germline V gene, CDR1 is DFQATT and CDR2 is SNEGSKA (reference sequence). The CDR3 sequence is 16 residues long. Trimming pared 1 base from V and 1 base from J, leaving 13 bases between. In DNA form, the CDR3 reads TGCAGTGCTAGAGTAGGAGGACGGATGAACACCGGGGAGCTGTTTTTT. This gives the protein CSARVGGRMNTGELFF.

The chain links TRBV7-9 to TRBJ2-5; 8 bases are shared with TRBD1. In germline, CDR1 is SEHNR, CDR2 FQNEAQ (reference sequence). The ends lost 5 bases at V and 5 bases at J; junction bases unmatched: 7. The CDR3 runs to 14 residues. As DNA, the CDR3 is TGTGCCAGCAGCCCCCCGACAGGGGCTGAGACCCAGTACTTC. This codes for CASSPPTGAETQYF.

The chain has TRBV11-1 and TRBJ2-6, with D perhaps matching TRBD1 or TRBD2 (6 bases each). Germline CDR1 and CDR2: SGHAT and FQDESV (reference sequence). V lost 4 bases and J lost 1, with 23 bases in between. The CDR3 loop spans 20 amino acids. CDR3 sequence reads: CASSSWGADRNQSGANVLTF. The CDR3 bases are TGTGCCAGCAGCTCCTGGGGGGCGGACCGGAATCAATCTGGGGCCAACGTCCTGACTTTC.

V is TRBV3-1 and J is TRBJ2-7, with a possible D match to TRBD1 (6 bases). The V and J ends lost 0 bases and 6 bases respectively, with 15 bases between them. The CDR3 runs 15 residues. Germline V CDR1 and CDR2: LGHDT, YNNKEL (reference sequence). The CDR3 region has the DNA TGTGCCAGCAGCCAAGATCTTGCACAGGGTCGCGAGCAGTACTTC. Translated, it gives CASSQDLAQGREQYF.